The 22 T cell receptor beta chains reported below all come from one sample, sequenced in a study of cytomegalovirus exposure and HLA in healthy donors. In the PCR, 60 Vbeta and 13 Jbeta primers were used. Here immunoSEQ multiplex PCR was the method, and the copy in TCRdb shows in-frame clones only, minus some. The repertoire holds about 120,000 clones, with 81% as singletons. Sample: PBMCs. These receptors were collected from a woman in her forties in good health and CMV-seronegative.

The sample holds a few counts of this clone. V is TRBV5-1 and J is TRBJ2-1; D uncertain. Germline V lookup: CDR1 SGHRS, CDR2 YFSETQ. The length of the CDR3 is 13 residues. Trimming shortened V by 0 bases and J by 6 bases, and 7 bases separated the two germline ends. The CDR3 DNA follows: TGCGCCAGCAGCTTGGGACTGAGCAATGAGCAGTTCTTC. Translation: CASSLGLSNEQFF.

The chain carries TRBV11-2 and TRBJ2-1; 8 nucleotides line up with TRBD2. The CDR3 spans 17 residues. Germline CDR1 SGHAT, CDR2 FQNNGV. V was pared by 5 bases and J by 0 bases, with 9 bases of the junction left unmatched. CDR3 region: CASSITLGTSSYNEQFF. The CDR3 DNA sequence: TGTGCCAGCAGCATCACCCTCGGGACTAGCTCCTACAATGAGCAGTTCTTC.

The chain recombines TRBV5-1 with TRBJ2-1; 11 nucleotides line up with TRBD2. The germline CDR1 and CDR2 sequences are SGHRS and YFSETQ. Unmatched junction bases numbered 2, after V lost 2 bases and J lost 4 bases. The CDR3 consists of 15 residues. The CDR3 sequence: CASSFTSGSYNEQFF. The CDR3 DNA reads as TGCGCCAGCAGCTTTACTAGCGGGAGTTACAATGAGCAGTTCTTC.

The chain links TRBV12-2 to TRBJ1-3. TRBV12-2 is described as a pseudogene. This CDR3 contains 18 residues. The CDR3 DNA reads TGTGCAAGTCGCTTAGTCACGGGACGGGAGATATCTGGAAACACCATATATTTT. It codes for CASRLVTGREISGNTIYF.

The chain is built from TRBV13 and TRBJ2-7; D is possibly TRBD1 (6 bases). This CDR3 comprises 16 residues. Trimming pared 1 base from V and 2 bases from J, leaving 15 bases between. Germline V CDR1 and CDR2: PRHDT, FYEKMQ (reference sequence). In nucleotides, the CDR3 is TGTGCCAGCAGCTTAGTTCCAGGGGCAAGTACCTACGAGCAGTACTTC. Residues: CASSLVPGASTYEQYF.

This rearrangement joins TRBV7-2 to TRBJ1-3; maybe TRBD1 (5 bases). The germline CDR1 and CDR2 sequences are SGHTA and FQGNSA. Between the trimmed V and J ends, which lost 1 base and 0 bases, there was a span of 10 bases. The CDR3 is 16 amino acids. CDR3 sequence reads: CASSLVGALSGNTIYF. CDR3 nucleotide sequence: TGTGCCAGCAGCTTAGTAGGGGCCCTCTCTGGAAACACCATATATTTT. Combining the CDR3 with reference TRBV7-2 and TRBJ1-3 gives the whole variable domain GAGVSQSPSNKVTEKGKDVELRCDPISGHTALYWYRQSLGQGLEFLIYFQGNSAPDKSGLPSDRFSAERTGGSVSTLTIQRTQQEDSAVYLCASSLVGALSGNTIYFGEGSWLTVV.

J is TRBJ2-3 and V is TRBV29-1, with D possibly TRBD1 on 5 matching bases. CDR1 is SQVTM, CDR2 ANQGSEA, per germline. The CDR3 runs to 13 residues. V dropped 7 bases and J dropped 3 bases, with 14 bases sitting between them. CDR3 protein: CSADQGLTDTQYF. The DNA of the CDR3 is TGCAGCGCTGATCAGGGTTTAACAGATACGCAGTATTTT.

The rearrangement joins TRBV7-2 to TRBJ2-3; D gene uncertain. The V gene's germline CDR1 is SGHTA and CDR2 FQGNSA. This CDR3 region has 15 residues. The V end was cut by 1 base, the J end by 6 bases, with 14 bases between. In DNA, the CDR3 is TGTGCCAGCAGCTTAGGAGGAGCGTTTATGGATACGCAGTATTTT. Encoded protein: CASSLGGAFMDTQYF.

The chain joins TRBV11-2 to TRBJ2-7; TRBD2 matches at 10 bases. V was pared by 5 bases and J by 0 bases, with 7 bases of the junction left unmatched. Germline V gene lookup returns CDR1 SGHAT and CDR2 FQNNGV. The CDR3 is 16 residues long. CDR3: CASSPAGGDSSYEQYF. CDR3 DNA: TGTGCCAGCAGCCCAGCGGGGGGGGACAGCTCCTACGAGCAGTACTTC.

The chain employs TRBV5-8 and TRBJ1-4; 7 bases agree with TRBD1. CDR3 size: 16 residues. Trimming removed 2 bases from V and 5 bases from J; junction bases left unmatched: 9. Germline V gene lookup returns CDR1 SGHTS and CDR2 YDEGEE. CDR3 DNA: TGTGCCAGCAGCTTAGAAGGGGGCCTTCAAAATGAAAAACTGTTTTTT. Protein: CASSLEGGLQNEKLFF.

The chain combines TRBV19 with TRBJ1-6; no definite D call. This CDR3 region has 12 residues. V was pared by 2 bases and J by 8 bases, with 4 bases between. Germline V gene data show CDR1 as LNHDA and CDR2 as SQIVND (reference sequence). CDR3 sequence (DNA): TGTGCCAGTAGTATATCCGATTCACCCCTCCACTTT. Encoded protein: CASSISDSPLHF.

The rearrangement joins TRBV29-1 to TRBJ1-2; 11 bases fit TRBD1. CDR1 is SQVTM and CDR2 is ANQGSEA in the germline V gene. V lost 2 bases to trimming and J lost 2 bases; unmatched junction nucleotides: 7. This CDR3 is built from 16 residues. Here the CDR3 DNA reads TGCAGCGTTGAATTAGGACAGGGGGCGCAAAACTATGGCTACACCTTC. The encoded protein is CSVELGQGAQNYGYTF.

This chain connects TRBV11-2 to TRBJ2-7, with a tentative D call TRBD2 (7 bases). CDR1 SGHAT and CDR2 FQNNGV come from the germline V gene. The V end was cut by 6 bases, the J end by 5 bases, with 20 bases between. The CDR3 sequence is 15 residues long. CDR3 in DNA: TGTGCCAGCAGACCCGTGGGCGGGGGCAGCCACGAGCAGTACTTC. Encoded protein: CASRPVGGGSHEQYF.

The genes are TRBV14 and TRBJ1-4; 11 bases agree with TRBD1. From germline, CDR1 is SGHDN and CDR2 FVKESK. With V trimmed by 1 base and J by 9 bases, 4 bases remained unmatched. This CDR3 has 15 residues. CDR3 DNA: TGTGCCAGCAGCCAAGTTCGGACAGGGGGCCAAAAACTGTTTTTT. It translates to CASSQVRTGGQKLFF.

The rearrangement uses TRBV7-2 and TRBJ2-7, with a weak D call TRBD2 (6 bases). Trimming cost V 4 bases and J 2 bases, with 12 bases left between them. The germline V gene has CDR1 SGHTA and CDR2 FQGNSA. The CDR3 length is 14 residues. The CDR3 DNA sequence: TGTGCCAGCAGCTACCGTGGAGGGGCCTACGAGCAGTACTTC. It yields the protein CASSYRGGAYEQYF.

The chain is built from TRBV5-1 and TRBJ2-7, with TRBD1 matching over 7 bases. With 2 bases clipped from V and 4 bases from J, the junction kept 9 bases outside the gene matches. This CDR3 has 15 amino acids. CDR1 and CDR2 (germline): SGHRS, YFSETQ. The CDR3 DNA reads TGCGCCAGCAGCTTTCTGCCGGACAGGACGTACGAGCAGTACTTC. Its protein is CASSFLPDRTYEQYF.

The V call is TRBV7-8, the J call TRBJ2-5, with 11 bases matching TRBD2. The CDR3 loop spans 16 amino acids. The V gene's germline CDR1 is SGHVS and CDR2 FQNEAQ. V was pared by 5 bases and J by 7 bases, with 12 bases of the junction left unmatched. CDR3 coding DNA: TGTGCCAGCAGCCTCGAGACTAGCGGGGTCTTAGGGACCCAGTACTTC. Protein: CASSLETSGVLGTQYF.

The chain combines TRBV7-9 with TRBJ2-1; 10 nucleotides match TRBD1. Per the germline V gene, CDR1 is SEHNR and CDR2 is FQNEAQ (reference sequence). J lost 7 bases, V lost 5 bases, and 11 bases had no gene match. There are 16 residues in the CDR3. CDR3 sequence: CASSGRDWTGGNEQFF. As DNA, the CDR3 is TGTGCCAGCAGCGGGCGAGATTGGACAGGGGGGAATGAGCAGTTCTTC.

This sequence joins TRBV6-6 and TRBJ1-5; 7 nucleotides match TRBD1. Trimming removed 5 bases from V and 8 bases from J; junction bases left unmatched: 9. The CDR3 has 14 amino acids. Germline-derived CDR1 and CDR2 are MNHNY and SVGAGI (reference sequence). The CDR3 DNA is TGTGCCAGCAGTCTCCAACGACAGGGTGAGCCCCAGCATTTT. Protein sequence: CASSLQRQGEPQHF.

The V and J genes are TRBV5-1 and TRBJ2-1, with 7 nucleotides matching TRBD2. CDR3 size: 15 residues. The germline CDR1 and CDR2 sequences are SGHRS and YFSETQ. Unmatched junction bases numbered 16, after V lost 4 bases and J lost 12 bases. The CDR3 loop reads CASSRHETSSLGQFF. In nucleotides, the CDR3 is TGCGCCAGCAGCCGCCACGAGACTAGCAGTCTTGGGCAGTTCTTC.

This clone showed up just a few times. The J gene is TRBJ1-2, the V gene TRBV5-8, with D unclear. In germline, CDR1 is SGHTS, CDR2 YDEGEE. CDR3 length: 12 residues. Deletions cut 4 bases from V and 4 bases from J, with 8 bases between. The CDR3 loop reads CASSPEFYGYTF. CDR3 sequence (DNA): TGTGCCAGCAGCCCCGAGTTCTATGGCTACACCTTC.

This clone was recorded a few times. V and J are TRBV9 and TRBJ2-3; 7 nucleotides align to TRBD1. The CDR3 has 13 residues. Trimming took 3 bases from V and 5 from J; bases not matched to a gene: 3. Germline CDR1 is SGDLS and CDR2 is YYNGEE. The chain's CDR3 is CASSEGAGDTQYF. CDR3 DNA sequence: TGTGCCAGCAGCGAGGGGGCCGGAGATACGCAGTATTTT.